This TCR beta chain was found in a study of cytomegalovirus exposure and HLA in healthy donors (dated by TCRdb to about 2017). About the full investigation: An earlier analysis of roughly 630 of the donors reported about 250 Gb of sequence data and 117 million unique TCR beta sequences from about 200 million T cells. Typing coverage differed by locus: A, B, C, DRB1 and DQB1 were typed in roughly 620-640 donors, DQA1 in around 500, DPA1 in around 580, and DPB1 in just under 490. Class I and class II HLA loci were covered by the typing at four-digit resolution. Roughly 300 gigabases of sequencing data and 70 million to 95 million unique TCR sequences made up an early release that covered over 550 HLA-typed donors. A later genetic analysis took genome-wide SNP genotypes for about 65% of the 666 donors and used that subset as a discovery cohort. To predict cytomegalovirus infection status, the study brought together high-throughput TCR immunosequencing, statistical association of individual TCRs with disease status, and machine learning. Among some 400 genotyped donors of the cohort, an average of approximately 240,000 unique TCR beta nucleotide sequences was sequenced per donor, of which approximately 19% were non-productive. In an earlier analysis of roughly 540 of the donors, high-throughput TCR beta sequencing was used to judge whether each TCR beta V gene segment behaved as functional or pseudogenic. Donor age, sex, ethnicity and CMV serostatus were compiled together with the repertoire data. Of the approximately 400 genotyped donors, over 80% were placed in the genetic ancestry cluster associated with self-reported Caucasian donors. Rather than using new phenotypic data, the later analysis identified candidate immune exposures from TCR beta sequences and from how often those sequences occurred across donors. All discovery cohort repertoires had been generated on a single sequencing platform. Roughly five DR-DQ haplotypes were treated as single units for association and clustering because of strong linkage in the cohort. Along with the roughly 670-subject first cohort, a separate validation cohort of over a hundred different subjects was used. The study aimed to test whether cataloging public T cell receptors could reveal signatures of past pathogen exposure. The T cell repertoires of 550 to 850 subjects were profiled by immunosequencing and related to cytomegalovirus serostatus. To study patterns of TCR occurrence, a later analysis re-analyzed previously published TCR beta repertoires from 500 to 850 donors and added high-resolution HLA genotyping.

A word on this clone: Its antigen is still unknown. No per-base quality is available; no much larger clone lies one base away.

The protocol used for the library was the immunoSEQ multiplex PCR assay. A mixture of 60 forward primers for TCR Vbeta segments and 13 reverse primers for TCR Jbeta segments was used in the multiplex PCR. The CDR3 region of rearranged TCR beta genes was amplified from genomic DNA with a multiplex PCR assay. Amplified TCR beta libraries were sequenced as 87-base-pair reads on the Illumina HiSeq System. The source study handled its data this way. In a later analysis, 70 million to 95 million unique TCR beta chains were counted across the 650 to 700 repertoires, and roughly 11 million of these chains were shared by at least two donors. Raw reads were error-corrected and collapsed into unique sequences with a nearest-neighbor algorithm that merged closely related sequences to remove PCR and sequencing errors. CDR3 sequences were aligned to IMGT reference sequences to assign V, D and J gene segments. For a sequence to be retained, a match of at least six nucleotides to both a V gene segment and a J gene segment was required. A rearrangement was called productive if the CDR3 had no stop codons and remained in frame with V and J, and every other rearrangement was called non-productive. Following IMGT convention, CDR3 was defined as the stretch from the second conserved V-encoded cysteine up to the conserved J-encoded phenylalanine. Sequences without an unambiguous match to a single V gene segment were excluded from the earlier analysis of approximately 560 of the donors. An earlier analysis of several hundred of the donors called V segments functional above 56.7% productive rearrangements and segregating when the between-donor standard deviation exceeded 5%. A statistical classification framework was developed to diagnose cytomegalovirus status using the catalog of TCR beta chain sequences. In a later analysis, TCR nucleotide sequences were compared against IMGT/GENE-DB human TR gene sequences so that V and J genes could be assigned. The TCRdist pipeline was used in a later analysis to assign CDR3 sequences and most-parsimonious VDJ recombination scenarios. In a later analysis, every TCR beta chain was defined by the combination of its CDR3 amino acid sequence and its V-gene family, and reads without a unique V-gene family were dropped. To address suspected cross-contamination and a sequencing artifact, a later analysis removed several hundred highly shared, low-generation-probability nucleotide sequences. A later analysis calculated a clonal expansion index for each public chain from normalized within-repertoire ranks of inferred template counts. A later analysis computed generation probabilities with a VDJ recombination model fitted to out-of-frame rearrangements, and checked the results against IGoR. In a later analysis, hypergeometric tests were used to score TCR-TCR, TCR-HLA and TCR-CMV co-occurrence, with a repertoire-size bias correction applied to TCR pairs. False discovery rates were estimated in a later analysis by permuting HLA or CMV assignments 20 times. A later analysis grouped co-occurring TCRs with DBSCAN, adding TCRdist sequence similarity when clustering within HLA-allele-positive subsets. Repertoires with fewer than 30,000 or more than 120,000 public chains, plus five repertoires with anomalous nucleotide sharing, were excluded from co-occurrence clustering. TCRdb re-hosts the immuneACCESS table, in-frame sequences only. Its copies lack some clones; in the studies checked, an unresolved V gene accounts for under half of them, and the cause for the rest is not known. V, J and clone size are those of that table, while D and trimming were read from the DNA. Within this sample are 200,000 to 300,000 clones, with 81% of them counted one time only. About 7.3% of the sample comes from the top ten.

Study-wide conclusions, independent of this receptor: A later analysis associated about 16,000 TCR beta sequences with specific HLA alleles at a false discovery rate of 0.05. A later analysis reported that several top co-occurrence clusters appeared linked to parvovirus B19, influenza, CMV and Epstein-Barr virus. A few of the identified cytomegalovirus-associated TCR beta chains were confirmed in vitro to be specific for cytomegalovirus antigens. In a later analysis, TCR association rates were found to vary across HLA loci, with the most associated TCRs seen for DRB1 alleles and the fewest for HLA-C alleles. Linkage disequilibrium might explain the correlated functional status among segregating V segments, but an unknown experimental factor could not be ruled out. Because HLA typing was unavailable for some donors at each locus, only the typed subset was used in association tests. Some 16 rarely observed V segments, including chromosome 9 orphons, were excluded from the earlier analysis of 550 to 700 of the donors because counts were too low. A group of highly shared sequence variants was considered likely to be a technical artifact of the sequencing pipeline. In a later analysis, HLA-associated TCR beta chains showed more clonal expansion and lower generation probabilities than non-associated chains that were equally common. Cytomegalovirus status was reported to be diagnosed by the classifier with high specificity and sensitivity in both the original and validation cohorts. The study listed 164 TCR beta chains as associated with cytomegalovirus. Broadly in line with IMGT annotations, most TCR beta V segments showed up in productive rearrangements about 87% or about 30% of the time in an earlier analysis of 587 of the donors. When HLA alleles, especially DR and DQ, strongly co-occurred, attributing TCR associations to individual alleles was difficult. In a later genetic analysis, a missense DCLRE1C variant was associated with V-gene and J-gene trimming of TCR beta chains, and the association was replicated in an independent cohort. CMV serostatus was the only immune exposure information available for the cohort. Some IMGT-functional V segments, including TRBV6-2 and TRBV6-3, could not be distinguished by the 87-base-pair reads and were therefore excluded. Most TCR sequences were observed very rarely across donors, whereas some public TCRs were present in many individuals. A further reported finding was that TCR beta sequences accurately predicted the HLA-A and HLA-B alleles for most subjects in the first cohort. It was suggested by the authors that the approach could potentially be generalized to other disease states and immunological phenotypes. In this cohort, only TCR beta chains were sequenced, and detectable features were limited by the absence of alpha or paired-chain data. In a later analysis, most CMV-associated TCR beta chains were found to appear HLA-restricted, with HLA associations seemingly driven largely by CMV exposure. Roughly uniform sequencing depth across donors was assumed in presence/absence analyses, although this assumption may not hold. According to a later genetic analysis, donors in an Asian-associated ancestry cluster had fewer N-insertions in productive TCRs than the roughly 670-donor mean.

The cohort comprised hundreds of healthy bone marrow donors. At the time of sampling, every cohort member was nominally healthy, though immune exposures that went unrecorded were likely present. The donor was CMV seropositive and was included in the group of some 290 seropositive cohort members. A peripheral blood sample was provided by each donor, and peripheral blood mononuclear cells were used for TCR beta sequencing. Genomic DNA extraction from the blood cell samples was performed with the Qiagen DNeasy Blood Extraction Kit. The CDR3 spans 15 residues, from the cysteine through the phenylalanine. Only the CDR3 region is kept as DNA, spanning 45 bases read in frame from base 1. V lost 0 bases and J lost 6 bases, and the count of bases not matched to a germline gene is 4. In the germline V gene, CDR1 corresponds to SGHTA and CDR2 to FQGTGA.

The sequencing sample was made of PBMCs. The sequence is built from TRBV7-3 and TRBJ2-3; a stretch of 9 junction bases matches TRBD2. This sequence was found in an older woman in good health and CMV-seropositive. The CDR3 has the sequence CASSLTSGSFDTQYF. In nucleotides, the sequence is TGTGCCAGCAGCTTAACTAGCGGGAGTTTCGATACGCAGTATTTT.